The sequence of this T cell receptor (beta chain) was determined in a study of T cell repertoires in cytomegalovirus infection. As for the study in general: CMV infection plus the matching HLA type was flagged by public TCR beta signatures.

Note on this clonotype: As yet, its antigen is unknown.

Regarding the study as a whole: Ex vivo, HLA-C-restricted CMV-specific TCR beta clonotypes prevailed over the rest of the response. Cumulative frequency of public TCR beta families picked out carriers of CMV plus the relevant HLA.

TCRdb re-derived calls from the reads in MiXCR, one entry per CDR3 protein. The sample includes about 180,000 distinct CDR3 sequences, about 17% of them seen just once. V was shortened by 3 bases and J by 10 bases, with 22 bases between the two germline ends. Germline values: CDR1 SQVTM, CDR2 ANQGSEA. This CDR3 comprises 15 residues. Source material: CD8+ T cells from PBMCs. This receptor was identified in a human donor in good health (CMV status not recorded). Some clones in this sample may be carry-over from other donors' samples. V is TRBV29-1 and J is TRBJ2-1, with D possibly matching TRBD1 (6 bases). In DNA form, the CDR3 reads TGCAGCGTTGAGACAGGACGTCTCCAAAGATGGGAGCAGTTCTTC. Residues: CSVETGRLQRWEQFF.